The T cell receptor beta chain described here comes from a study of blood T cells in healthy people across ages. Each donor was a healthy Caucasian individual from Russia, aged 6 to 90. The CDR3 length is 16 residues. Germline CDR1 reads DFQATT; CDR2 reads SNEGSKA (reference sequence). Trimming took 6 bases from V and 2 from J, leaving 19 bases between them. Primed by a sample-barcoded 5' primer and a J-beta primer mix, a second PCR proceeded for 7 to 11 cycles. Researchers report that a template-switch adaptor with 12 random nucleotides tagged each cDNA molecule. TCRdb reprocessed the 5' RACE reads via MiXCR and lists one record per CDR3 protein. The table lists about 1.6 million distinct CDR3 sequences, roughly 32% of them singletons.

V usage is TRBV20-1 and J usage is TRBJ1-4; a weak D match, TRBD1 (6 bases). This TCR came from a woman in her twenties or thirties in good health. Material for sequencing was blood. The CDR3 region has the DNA TGCAGTGCCAAGGGGGTGACAGCTGGCACTAATGAAAAACTGTTTTTT. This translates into CSAKGVTAGTNEKLFF.